These T cell receptor beta chains were read from a single sample in a study of T cell changes during pregnancy in multiple sclerosis. This table comes from immunoSEQ multiplex PCR, and its TCRdb copy is limited to in-frame clones, with some not included. The data contain about 93,000 clones, around 94% of them singletons. The sample was peripheral blood, taken after pregnancy. These receptor sequences come from a female donor with multiple sclerosis, enrolled in a pregnancy study. Both conserved end residues are part of each CDR3. D genes are given only for firm matches. A clone size is listed for some rows: how often the clone was seen (once, few, many), or a class if it is expanded.

V gene,D gene,J gene,clone size,CDR3 protein,CDR3 DNA
TRBV7-2,TRBD2,TRBJ2-1,.,CASSLEAGGSYNEQFF,TGTGCCAGCAGCTTAGAGGCGGGGGGCTCCTACAATGAGCAGTTCTTC
TRBV6-5,.,TRBJ2-1,.,CASSSDSLTYNEQFF,TGTGCCAGCAGTTCAGACTCGTTAACCTACAATGAGCAGTTCTTC
TRBV19,TRBD1,TRBJ2-7,.,CASSSRTGEGGEQYF,TGTGCCAGTAGTTCCCGGACAGGGGAAGGCGGCGAGCAGTACTTC
TRBV19,.,TRBJ1-2,.,CASTRGDTRGYTF,TGTGCCAGTACCCGGGGGGACACCCGGGGCTACACCTTC
TRBV7-9,.,TRBJ1-1,.,CASSAGPWRVRDTEAFF,TGTGCCAGCAGCGCCGGCCCATGGAGGGTTCGAGACACTGAAGCTTTCTTT
TRBV19,.,TRBJ1-3,.,CASSEEGLSSGNTIYF,TGTGCCAGTTCGGAAGAGGGCCTGTCCTCTGGAAACACCATATATTTT
TRBV7-2,.,TRBJ2-7,.,CASSRGLTYEQYF,TGTGCCAGCAGCCGGGGACTCACCTACGAGCAGTACTTC
TRBV2,TRBD1,TRBJ1-4,.,CASSSQGRTNEKLFF,TGTGCCAGCAGTTCACAGGGGCGAACTAATGAAAAACTGTTTTTT
TRBV11-2,.,TRBJ2-3,.,CASSRLVGTDTQYF,TGTGCCAGCAGCCGCTTGGTAGGCACAGATACGCAGTATTTT
TRBV9,.,TRBJ2-3,once,CASSVGEGAMADTQYF,TGTGCCAGCAGCGTTGGTGAGGGCGCTATGGCAGATACGCAGTATTTT
TRBV13,.,TRBJ1-1,once,CASSREGYFESFF,TGTGCCAGCAGTCGAGAGGGTTACTTTGAGTCTTTCTTT
TRBV7-8,TRBD2,TRBJ2-3,.,CASSLTGEGDTQYF,TGTGCCAGCAGCTTAACGGGGGAGGGGGATACGCAGTATTTT
TRBV6-1,.,TRBJ2-7,.,CASSDQRATEQYF,TGTGCCAGCAGTGATCAGCGGGCGACCGAGCAGTACTTC